This T cell receptor (beta chain) appears in the sequencing data of a study of cytotoxic CD8 clonotypes in ibrutinib-treated CLL. Study details: Sequencing produced an average of roughly 230,000 productive templates and some 100,000 productive rearrangements per sample.

Profiled with immunoSEQ multiplex PCR; TCRdb holds only in-frame clones, not every one. This table has 200,000 to 250,000 clones, about four fifths appearing once. Study findings and constraints: Baseline levels were approached again at progression, after clonality had risen at ibrutinib response. In comparison with age-matched healthy donors, baseline clonality was higher and tracked circulating CD8+ T-cell counts.

Comment on this clone: The antigen is undetermined.

Looked up from germline, CDR1 is SGHRS and CDR2 is YFSETQ. With 4 bases clipped from V and 4 bases from J, the junction kept 9 bases outside the gene matches. This CDR3 region has 15 residues. The chain carries TRBV5-1 and TRBJ1-1; the match to TRBD1 covers 8 bases. The sequenced sample was PBMCs, obtained after 12 months of ibrutinib treatment. This clonotype was sampled from a human donor with chronic lymphocytic leukemia. The CDR3 DNA is TGCGCCAGCAGCCCGGATGGACAGGGACGCACTGAAGCTTTCTTT. Protein sequence: CASSPDGQGRTEAFF.